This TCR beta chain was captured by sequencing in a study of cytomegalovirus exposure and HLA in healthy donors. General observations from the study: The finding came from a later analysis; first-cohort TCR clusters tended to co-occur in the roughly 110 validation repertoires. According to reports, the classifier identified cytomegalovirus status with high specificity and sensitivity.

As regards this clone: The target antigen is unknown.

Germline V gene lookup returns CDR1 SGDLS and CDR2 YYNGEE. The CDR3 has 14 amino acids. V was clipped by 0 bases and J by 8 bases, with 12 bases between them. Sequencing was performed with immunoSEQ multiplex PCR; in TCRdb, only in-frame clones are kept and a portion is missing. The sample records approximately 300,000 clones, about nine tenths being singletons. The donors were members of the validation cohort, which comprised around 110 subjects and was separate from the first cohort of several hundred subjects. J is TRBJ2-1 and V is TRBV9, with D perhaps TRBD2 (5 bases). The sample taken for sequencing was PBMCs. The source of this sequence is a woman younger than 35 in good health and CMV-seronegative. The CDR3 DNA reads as TGTGCCAGCAGCGTAGGTCCAGCGGCGGATGAGCAGTTCTTC. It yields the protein CASSVGPAADEQFF. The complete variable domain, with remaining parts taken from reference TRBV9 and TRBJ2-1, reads DSGVTQTPKHLITATGQRVTLRCSPRSGDLSVYWYQQSLDQGLQFLIQYYNGEERAKGNILERFSAQQFPDLHSELNLSSLELGDSALYFCASSVGPAADEQFFGPGTRLTVL.